The T cell receptor beta chain under discussion was sequenced for a study of cytomegalovirus exposure and HLA in healthy donors. Study-level results: The classifier was said to identify cytomegalovirus status with high specificity and sensitivity. A list of around 150 TCR beta chains associated with cytomegalovirus was given. In vitro experiments confirmed that three CMV-associated chains were specific for CMV antigens.

V lost 6 bases and J lost 8, with 10 bases in between. From germline, CDR1 is LGHNT and CDR2 FRNRAP. This CDR3 region has 11 residues. Here immunoSEQ multiplex PCR was the method, and the copy in TCRdb shows in-frame clones only, minus some. The repertoire consists of some 130,000 clones, with 84% occurring once and the leading ten covering approximately 1.5%. This clone turned up a few times. Its antigen is still unknown. Sequenced material: PBMCs. The sequence came from a woman in her twenties or thirties in good health and CMV-seronegative. The rearrangement joins TRBV12-5 to TRBJ1-2; no reliable D call. Written as DNA, the CDR3 is TGTGCTAGTGGCCAGGAACGGGGCTACACCTTC. It yields the protein CASGQERGYTF.